Shown below are 24 T cell receptor beta chains from a single sample sequenced in a study of blood T cell repertoires in COVID-19. Clones were read by immunoSEQ multiplex PCR, and TCRdb kept only the in-frame ones, dropping some. Seen here are more than 90,000 clones, around 87% observed once, and the top ten hold roughly 12%. Sequenced input: peripheral blood. All receptors come from a woman between 25 and 40 years old with acute or convalescent COVID-19.

The chain employs TRBV6-5 and TRBJ2-7; the match to TRBD1 covers 9 bases. The CDR3 runs 13 residues. Trimming at V came to 8 bases and at J to 6 bases, leaving 8 bases not matched to a gene. Germline V gene lookup returns CDR1 MNHEY and CDR2 SVGAGI. The CDR3 DNA is TGTGCCAGCGCCGGGACAGGGTCTCTCGAGCAGTACTTC. It is translated as CASAGTGSLEQYF.

This rearrangement joins TRBV5-1 to TRBJ1-6; D is unresolved. Germline values: CDR1 SGHRS, CDR2 YFSETQ. This CDR3 comprises 18 residues. Deletions cut 0 bases from V and 8 bases from J, with 21 bases between. DNA of the CDR3: TGCGCCAGCAGCTTGGGTGGAGGAGGGCGGACGGTAGATTCACCCCTCCACTTT. Its protein product is CASSLGGGGRTVDSPLHF.

The chain has TRBV11-3 and TRBJ2-2; 7 bases map to TRBD1. The V gene end was trimmed by 3 bases and the J gene end by 5 bases; junction bases not matched to a gene: 6. CDR1 is SGHNT, CDR2 YENEEA, per germline. This CDR3 comprises 15 residues. Here the CDR3 reads CASSFTGVQTGELFF. The CDR3 bases are TGTGCCAGCAGCTTCACAGGGGTCCAGACCGGGGAGCTGTTTTTT.

The chain uses TRBV28 and TRBJ1-1, with 9 positions matching TRBD1. Germline loops: CDR1 MDHEN, CDR2 SYDVKM. Unmatched junction bases numbered 9, after V lost 6 bases and J lost 4 bases. The CDR3 has 15 amino acids. DNA for the CDR3: TGTGCCAGCAGGTACAGGGGGCCGGGGGGCACTGAAGCTTTCTTT. Translated, it gives CASRYRGPGGTEAFF.

This sequence joins TRBV18 and TRBJ1-6, with no clear D. V was pared by 1 base and J by 7 bases, with 11 bases between. This CDR3 spans 15 amino acids. Germline V gives CDR1 KGHSH, CDR2 LQKENI. CDR3 nucleotides: TGTGCCAGCTCACCACGGGAGGTTGGGAATTCACCCCTCCACTTT. Protein product: CASSPREVGNSPLHF.

This clone showed up many times. V usage is TRBV2 and J usage is TRBJ1-6, with 7 bases identical to TRBD1. Per germline, CDR1 SNHLY and CDR2 FYNNEI. The CDR3 has 16 amino acids. The V segment lost 8 bases and the J segment 7 bases; nucleotides outside the gene matches: 14. CDR3 in DNA: TGTGCCAGCGAGGGTACAGGGGTAACGCTAAATTCACCCCTCCACTTT. Encoded protein: CASEGTGVTLNSPLHF.

V is TRBV11-2 and J is TRBJ1-3, with D uncertain. Trimming pared 5 bases from V and 7 bases from J, leaving 21 bases between. Germline V CDR1 and CDR2: SGHAT, FQNNGV. This CDR3 spans 16 amino acids. The CDR3 is CASSRNSGGVGNTIYF. The CDR3 DNA follows: TGTGCCAGCAGCCGTAACTCGGGAGGTGTCGGCAACACCATATATTTT.

The chain links TRBV4-1 to TRBJ1-3; D remains unclear. Germline CDR1 MGHRA, CDR2 YSYEKL. This CDR3 has 15 amino acids. V dropped 3 bases and J dropped 1 base, with 10 bases sitting between them. DNA for the CDR3: TGCGCCAGCAGCCAGGGCACGGGGTCTGGAAACACCATATATTTT. This sequence encodes CASSQGTGSGNTIYF.

The J gene is TRBJ1-2, the V gene TRBV9; tentative D call: TRBD1 (6 bases). CDR3 length: 17 amino acids. The V and J ends lost 0 bases and 4 bases respectively, with 19 bases between them. CDR1 SGDLS and CDR2 YYNGEE come from the germline V gene. The CDR3 sequence: CASSVGIGGAQGYGYTF. The CDR3 DNA reads TGTGCCAGCAGCGTAGGGATAGGGGGGGCGCAGGGCTATGGCTACACCTTC.

In its sample, this clone was seen once. The chain couples TRBV28 to TRBJ1-3; D ambiguous. Trimming stripped 6 bases from V and 2 bases from J, with 11 bases between. Germline V gives CDR1 MDHEN, CDR2 SYDVKM. The CDR3 contains 14 residues. As DNA, the CDR3 is TGTGCCAGCAGCTTACCCGAGGCTGGAAACACCATATATTTT. Its translation: CASSLPEAGNTIYF. The entire variable domain, with the rest obtained from reference TRBV28 and TRBJ1-3, is as follows: DVKVTQSSRYLVKRTGEKVFLECVQDMDHENMFWYRQDPGLGLRLIYFSYDVKMKEKGDIPEGYSVSREKKERFSLILESASTNQTSMYLCASSLPEAGNTIYFGEGSWLTVV.

The chain employs TRBV28 and TRBJ2-7; D possibly corresponds to TRBD1 (6 bases). This CDR3 contains 12 residues. CDR1 and CDR2 (germline): MDHEN, SYDVKM. Trimming removed 5 bases from V and 4 bases from J, with 9 bases in between. The CDR3 spells CASSLQGYEQYF. CDR3 bases: TGTGCCAGCAGTCTACAGGGTTACGAGCAGTACTTC.

This clone has ten or more counts. This chain links TRBV28 with TRBJ1-4; D uncertain. V was cut by 3 bases and J by 8 bases, with 16 bases left in between. This CDR3 has 15 residues. Germline V lookup: CDR1 MDHEN, CDR2 SYDVKM. The CDR3 region has the DNA TGTGCCAGCAGTTTGAGGGCCGTAAGTTGGGAAAAACTGTTTTTT. This translates into CASSLRAVSWEKLFF. The whole variable domain, remainder taken from reference TRBV28 and TRBJ1-4, is DVKVTQSSRYLVKRTGEKVFLECVQDMDHENMFWYRQDPGLGLRLIYFSYDVKMKEKGDIPEGYSVSREKKERFSLILESASTNQTSMYLCASSLRAVSWEKLFFGSGTQLSVL.

The chain is built from TRBV5-6 and TRBJ1-5; possible D gene TRBD1, 6 bases. V lost 0 bases and J lost 4, with 23 bases in between. The germline gives CDR1 SGHDT, CDR2 YYEEEE. The CDR3 runs 19 residues. In DNA, the CDR3 is TGTGCCAGCAGCTTGGTCCTCGGGGTAGGCAGGGGCTTTAATCAGCCCCAGCATTTT. As protein: CASSLVLGVGRGFNQPQHF.

This chain links TRBV5-1 with TRBJ2-3; 9 bases agree with TRBD2. The CDR3 totals 16 residues. V trimming: 4 bases; J trimming: 6 bases; junction bases outside the gene matches: 12. CDR1 is SGHRS, CDR2 YFSETQ, per germline. The CDR3 coding sequence is TGCGCCAGCAGCCTAGGGACTAGCAGTCGGAGGGATACGCAGTATTTT. It specifies CASSLGTSSRRDTQYF.

This chain joins TRBV9 and TRBJ2-1; D possibly corresponds to TRBD2 (7 bases). V was clipped by 4 bases and J by 4 bases, with 15 bases between them. The CDR3 has 15 amino acids. Germline V gives CDR1 SGDLS, CDR2 YYNGEE. DNA of the CDR3: TGTGCCAGCAGCCCGCGCGGGGGCCTTTACAATGAGCAGTTCTTC. Protein product: CASSPRGGLYNEQFF.

The rearrangement uses TRBV18 and TRBJ2-7; TRBD1 might be the D (6 bases). The CDR3 length is 12 residues. V gave up 6 bases and J gave up 5 bases, with 11 bases separating them. The germline CDR1 and CDR2 sequences are KGHSH and LQKENI. CDR3 DNA sequence: TGTGCCAGCTCTCCGCAGGGGAACGAGCAGTACTTC. It encodes CASSPQGNEQYF.

This clone was seen once. The gene calls are TRBV30 and TRBJ1-2; D is unclear. The CDR3 extends over 14 amino acids. Germline V lookup: CDR1 GTSNPN, CDR2 SVGIG (reference sequence). With 5 bases removed from V and 0 bases from J, the gap between germline ends came to 13 bases. Here the CDR3 reads CAWSPTLANYGYTF. CDR3 bases: TGTGCCTGGTCTCCCACTCTAGCTAACTATGGCTACACCTTC.

The chain employs TRBV19 and TRBJ1-1; D is possibly TRBD1 (5 bases). Looked up from germline, CDR1 is LNHDA and CDR2 is SQIVND (reference sequence). The ends were cut back, 8 bases at V and 2 bases at J, with 15 bases in the middle. The CDR3 runs to 14 residues. CDR3 nucleotides: TGTGCCAGTCAAGACCAGGGCTATAACACTGAAGCTTTCTTT. Amino acid sequence: CASQDQGYNTEAFF.

V gene TRBV7-3 combines with J gene TRBJ2-2, with unresolved D. CDR1 and CDR2 from the germline V gene are SGHTA and FQGTGA. This CDR3 comprises 14 residues. Trimming shortened V by 2 bases and J by 3 bases, and 7 bases separated the two germline ends. CDR3 bases: TGTGCCAGCAGCTTAGTGGGCCACACCGGGGAGCTGTTTTTT. Amino acid sequence: CASSLVGHTGELFF.

The chain links TRBV27 to TRBJ2-7; D is unclear. The germline V gene encodes CDR1 MNHEY and CDR2 SMNVEV (reference sequence). Trimming pared 4 bases from V and 4 bases from J, leaving 5 bases between. This CDR3 is built from 11 residues. The CDR3 DNA reads as TGTGCCAGCAGTTACGGGTACGAGCAGTACTTC. Amino acids: CASSYGYEQYF.

CDR3 loop: CASSPDIGGNTEAFF. In DNA form, the CDR3 reads TGTGCCAGCAGCCCCGACATCGGGGGGAACACTGAAGCTTTCTTT. The chain combines TRBV9 with TRBJ1-1; a possible D gene is TRBD1 (5 bases). Germline V CDR1 and CDR2: SGDLS, YYNGEE. The CDR3 length is 15 residues. V was shortened by 4 bases and J by 1 base, with 14 bases between the two germline ends.

This clone came up a few times. The gene calls are TRBV19 and TRBJ1-5; D is perhaps TRBD1 (6 bases). CDR1 is LNHDA, CDR2 SQIVND, per germline (reference sequence). The V end lost 3 bases, the J end lost 1 base, and 16 bases lay between the germline ends. The CDR3 has 17 amino acids. CDR3 in DNA: TGTGCCAGTAGTATGTGGGGTACAGGGTTCAGCAATCAGCCCCAGCATTTT. It codes for CASSMWGTGFSNQPQHF.

The rearrangement uses TRBV18 and TRBJ2-7; possible D gene TRBD1, 6 bases. Germline-derived CDR1 and CDR2 are KGHSH and LQKENI. Trimming removed 3 bases from V and 3 bases from J, with 15 bases in between. The CDR3 runs to 15 residues. The CDR3 bases are TGTGCCAGCTCACCGGGGGCGTCGATGGGCTACGAGCAGTACTTC. Its translation is CASSPGASMGYEQYF.

J is TRBJ1-2 and V is TRBV18, with 8 bases lining up with TRBD1. The CDR3 runs to 15 residues. CDR1 KGHSH and CDR2 LQKENI come from the germline V gene. Trimming took 4 bases from V and 3 from J; bases not matched to a gene: 7. The CDR3 DNA is TGTGCCAGCTCACGAGGACAGGGATCCCACTATGGCTACACCTTC. Translation: CASSRGQGSHYGYTF.